The clone carrying this TCR beta chain has a count of ten or more. Its matching antigen is unknown. TCRdb redid the clone calls on the PCR reads using MiXCR. Of around 22,000 clones in the sample, approximately 23% were seen once. This sample is part of a study of metastatic and nonmetastatic thyroid tumors. Study-wide results and caveats: For both blood and tumor, malignant thyroid tumors reportedly showed significantly higher TCR beta diversity than benign nodules did.

V lost 5 bases and J 13 bases, leaving 11 bases between the germline ends. The CDR3 is 11 residues long. Treatment of any kind had been given to no patient before thyroid surgery. The sequenced sample was tumor tissue. This sequence was found in a female donor with papillary thyroid cancer or a benign thyroid nodule (not recorded which). Some clones in this sample may be carry-over from other donors' samples. The rearrangement joins TRBV12-3 or TRBV12-4 to TRBJ1-4; tentative D call: TRBD1 (6 bases). CDR3 sequence: CASSQGYRLFF. The DNA for the CDR3 is TGTGCCAGCAGTCAGGGGTACAGACTGTTTTTT.